Below, 6 T cell receptor beta chains from the same sample are listed, as sequenced in a study of cytomegalovirus exposure and HLA in healthy donors. The primer mix had 60 Vbeta and 13 Jbeta primers. Sequencing used immunoSEQ multiplex PCR; TCRdb keeps in-frame clones, though not all of them. The profile shows 130,000 to 150,000 clones, 60% to 80% of them singletons. Sequences were obtained from PBMCs. Every receptor here comes from a woman aged 40 to 50 in good health and CMV-seropositive.

This chain connects TRBV30 to TRBJ1-5; tentatively, D is TRBD1 (5 bases). With 0 bases removed from V and 4 bases from J, the gap between germline ends came to 10 bases. The CDR3 consists of 14 residues. Germline V gene sequence: CDR1 GTSNPN, CDR2 SVGIG (reference sequence). DNA of the CDR3: TGTGCCTGGAGTGTACTAAGGGGAAATCAGCCCCAGCATTTT. It codes for CAWSVLRGNQPQHF.

The chain couples TRBV19 to TRBJ2-2; D unclear. V was pared by 9 bases and J by 1 base, with 3 bases between. This CDR3 region has 11 residues. The germline V gene has CDR1 LNHDA and CDR2 SQIVND (reference sequence). The CDR3 here is CARRNTGELFF. As DNA, the CDR3 is TGTGCCAGGAGGAACACCGGGGAGCTGTTTTTT.

The gene calls are TRBV4-2 and TRBJ2-6, with D perhaps TRBD2 (7 bases). Germline-derived CDR1 and CDR2 are LGHNA and YNFKEQ. This CDR3 is built from 18 residues. The V gene lost 0 bases and the J gene lost 2 bases, with 14 bases spanning the gap. The chain's CDR3 is CASSQDRAGAPGANVLTF. CDR3 nucleotide sequence: TGTGCCAGCAGCCAAGATCGGGCGGGGGCCCCTGGGGCCAACGTCCTGACTTTC.

The chain combines TRBV5-1 with TRBJ1-5, with D unclear. The CDR3 runs to 16 residues. Trimming removed 4 bases at V and 1 base at J, with 15 bases between. Germline CDR1 reads SGHRS; CDR2 reads YFSETQ. As DNA, the CDR3 is TGCGCCAGCAGCCCCCTATCAAAGTGGAGCAATCAGCCCCAGCATTTT. Translated, it gives CASSPLSKWSNQPQHF.

The genes are TRBV7-9 and TRBJ1-1; the match to TRBD1 covers 11 bases. The CDR3 is 14 amino acids. Germline CDR1 is SEHNR and CDR2 is FQNEAQ (reference sequence). With V trimmed by 5 bases and J by 6 bases, 5 bases remained unmatched. CDR3 loop: CASSPDRGLSEAFF. CDR3 DNA: TGTGCCAGCAGCCCGGACAGGGGGCTTTCTGAAGCTTTCTTT.

This clone was picked up a small number of times. This sequence joins TRBV10-3 and TRBJ2-1, with 8 bases identical to TRBD1. J was trimmed by 9 bases and V by 2 bases; bases with no gene match: 6. The CDR3 sequence is 14 residues long. Germline-derived CDR1 and CDR2 are ENHRY and SYGVKD. CDR3 amino acids: CAISEAGGFSEQFF. Here the CDR3 DNA reads TGTGCCATCAGTGAGGCAGGGGGCTTTAGTGAGCAGTTCTTC.